The next 26 T cell receptor beta chains were all read from a single sample in a study of CD8+ T cells in alopecia areata. RNA extraction was followed by reverse transcription into cDNA, which acted as the sequencing template. Profiling relied on immunoSEQ multiplex PCR, and the TCRdb table lists in-frame clones only, not all of them. The sample records approximately 180,000 clones, approximately 70% being singletons. The source was CD8+ T cells sorted from blood, collected at week 0. The receptors here all came from a human donor with alopecia areata.

This chain's CDR3 is CASSLDGYSNQPQHF. In DNA form, the CDR3 reads TGCGCCAGCAGCTTGGACGGGTATAGCAATCAGCCCCAGCATTTT. This chain links TRBV5-1 with TRBJ1-5, with D hard to call. Germline V gene sequence: CDR1 SGHRS, CDR2 YFSETQ. V was trimmed by 0 bases and J by 0 bases, leaving 7 bases between them. The CDR3 loop spans 15 amino acids.

The genes are TRBV5-6 and TRBJ2-7; the D gene is possibly TRBD1 (6 bases). Deletions cut 4 bases from V and 13 bases from J, with 15 bases between. The CDR3 runs to 11 residues. In germline, CDR1 is SGHDT, CDR2 YYEEEE. CDR3 in DNA: TGTGCCAGCAGCGACAACAGGGTATTATACTTC. It is translated as CASSDNRVLYF.

This chain links TRBV5-1 with TRBJ2-3; perhaps TRBD2 as D (5 bases). Germline-derived CDR1 and CDR2 are SGHRS and YFSETQ. This CDR3 comprises 15 residues. V was clipped by 4 bases and J by 5 bases, with 17 bases between them. The CDR3, as DNA: TGCGCCAGCAGCCGTGACATTGAGGGTATAGATACGCAGTATTTT. Protein product: CASSRDIEGIDTQYF. The whole variable domain, remainder taken from reference TRBV5-1 and TRBJ2-3, is KAGVTQTPRYLIKTRGQQVTLSCSPISGHRSVSWYQQTPGQGLQFLFEYFSETQRNKGNFPGRFSGRQFSNSRSEMNVSTLELGDSALYLCASSRDIEGIDTQYFGPGTRLTVL.

The genes are TRBV27 and TRBJ1-4; 8 bases align to TRBD1. The germline V gene has CDR1 MNHEY and CDR2 SMNVEV (reference sequence). Trimming cost V 5 bases and J 10 bases; bases outside gene matches: 6. The CDR3 extends over 13 amino acids. In DNA, the CDR3 is TGTGCCAGCAGTCAGGGGGCCCCCGTAAAACTGTTTTTT. This translates into CASSQGAPVKLFF.

The V gene is TRBV2, the J gene TRBJ2-7, with 11 bases identical to TRBD1. The trim removed 3 bases at V and 5 bases at J, leaving 6 bases unmatched. The germline V gene encodes CDR1 SNHLY and CDR2 FYNNEI. This CDR3 has 15 amino acids. This chain's CDR3 is CASSDRDRGRDEQYF. In DNA form, the CDR3 reads TGTGCCAGCAGTGACCGGGACAGGGGGAGGGACGAGCAGTACTTC.

This clone was picked up a small number of times. The genes are TRBV19 and TRBJ2-2, with 7 positions matching TRBD2. Germline CDR1 and CDR2: LNHDA and SQIVND (reference sequence). This CDR3 has 15 amino acids. With V trimmed by 6 bases and J by 4 bases, 8 bases remained unmatched. This CDR3 reads CASRTEREATGELFF. The CDR3 DNA reads as TGTGCCAGTAGAACAGAGCGGGAAGCCACCGGGGAGCTGTTTTTT.

The V call is TRBV9, the J call TRBJ1-2; weak D call: TRBD1 (6 bases). V was shortened by 3 bases and J by 4 bases, with 16 bases between the two germline ends. Looked up from germline, CDR1 is SGDLS and CDR2 is YYNGEE. This CDR3 comprises 15 residues. CDR3: CASSASRGGFYGYTF. As DNA, the CDR3 is TGTGCCAGCAGCGCCTCGAGAGGGGGATTCTATGGCTACACCTTC.

This chain connects TRBV4-2 to TRBJ1-5; no reliable D call. V lost 2 bases and J lost 3, with 8 bases in between. CDR3 length: 14 amino acids. CDR1 and CDR2 from the germline V gene are LGHNA and YNFKEQ. The CDR3 DNA follows: TGTGCCAGCAGCCAATTCCGGGACAATCAGCCCCAGCATTTT. It specifies CASSQFRDNQPQHF.

The chain uses TRBV15 and TRBJ1-1, with D tentatively TRBD1 (6 bases). V lost 0 bases and J lost 1, with 15 bases in between. The CDR3 is 17 residues long. Germline CDR1 is LNHNV and CDR2 is YYDKDF (reference sequence). CDR3 DNA: TGTGCCACCAGCAGAGATGGGTATGGGGGCGGGAACACTGAAGCTTTCTTT. Its translation: CATSRDGYGGGNTEAFF.

In this sample, this clone turned up once. This sequence joins TRBV27 and TRBJ2-7; the match to TRBD2 covers 7 bases. Germline assignment: CDR1 MNHEY and CDR2 SMNVEV (reference sequence). V gave up 5 bases and J gave up 0 bases; unmatched junction bases: 10. CDR3 length: 16 residues. The CDR3 loop reads CASSIPGLSRSYEQYF. The DNA for the CDR3 is TGTGCCAGCAGTATTCCGGGACTAAGTCGCTCCTACGAGCAGTACTTC.

This clone was observed a single time. The genes are TRBV19 and TRBJ2-5, with 13 bases fitting TRBD2. The CDR3 consists of 17 residues. Germline CDR1 is LNHDA and CDR2 is SQIVND (reference sequence). The V gene end was trimmed by 4 bases and the J gene end by 5 bases; junction bases not matched to a gene: 10. The CDR3 here is CASSTRSGLAGSETQYF. CDR3 in DNA: TGTGCCAGTAGTACCCGATCGGGACTAGCGGGGTCGGAGACCCAGTACTTC.

J is TRBJ2-1 and V is TRBV5-6; tentatively, D is TRBD1 or TRBD2 (5 bases each). CDR1 and CDR2 (germline): SGHDT, YYEEEE. The CDR3 runs 15 residues. V gave up 0 bases and J gave up 4 bases, with 11 bases separating them. CDR3 residues: CASSLVGREYNEQFF. The CDR3 DNA reads as TGTGCCAGCAGCTTGGTGGGCAGGGAGTACAATGAGCAGTTCTTC.

V and J are TRBV7-9 and TRBJ2-1; D is perhaps TRBD1 or TRBD2 (7 bases each). CDR3 length equals 13 residues. V lost 5 bases and J lost 5, with 10 bases in between. The V gene's germline CDR1 is SEHNR and CDR2 FQNEAQ (reference sequence). The CDR3 nucleotides are TGTGCCAGCAGCCAGGGGGGGCACAATGAGCAGTTCTTC. Amino acids: CASSQGGHNEQFF.

This clone was seen only a few times. The J gene is TRBJ1-1, the V gene TRBV6-6; D call uncertain. This CDR3 has 11 amino acids. Germline CDR1 MNHNY, CDR2 SVGAGI (reference sequence). Between the trimmed V and J ends, which lost 2 bases and 8 bases, there was a span of 6 bases. CDR3 nucleotides: TGTGCCAGCAGTTACAACAGAGAAGCTTTCTTT. This translates into CASSYNREAFF.

The chain recombines TRBV27 with TRBJ2-3, with TRBD2 identical over 10 bases. Per the germline V gene, CDR1 is MNHEY and CDR2 is SMNVEV (reference sequence). CDR3 size: 15 residues. Trimming at V came to 3 bases and at J to 5 bases, leaving 5 bases not matched to a gene. In DNA form, the CDR3 reads TGTGCCAGCAGTTTCGGTAGCGGGGGGCTAGATACGCAGTATTTT. Translated: CASSFGSGGLDTQYF.

This clone came up once. The chain couples TRBV2 to TRBJ2-1; perhaps TRBD2 as D (6 bases). Trimming removed 10 bases at V and 7 bases at J, with 20 bases between. CDR3 size: 14 residues. Germline lookup yields CDR1 SNHLY and CDR2 FYNNEI. Here the CDR3 DNA reads TGTGCCACCTGGGGCGGGGTCGTAATGAATGAGCAGTTCTTC. Its protein is CATWGGVVMNEQFF.

The chain joins TRBV7-9 to TRBJ2-3; D gene uncertain. Trimming cost V 1 base and J 2 bases, with 4 bases left between them. The CDR3 has 13 amino acids. Per germline, CDR1 SEHNR and CDR2 FQNEAQ (reference sequence). CDR3 in amino acids: CASSLDSTDTQYF. Written as DNA, the CDR3 is TGTGCCAGCAGCTTAGACTCCACAGATACGCAGTATTTT.

This clone was counted a few times. The chain employs TRBV2 and TRBJ2-5; TRBD2 matches at 8 bases. Germline V gene sequence: CDR1 SNHLY, CDR2 FYNNEI. The trim removed 6 bases at V and 5 bases at J, leaving 11 bases unmatched. There are 15 residues in the CDR3. The chain's CDR3 is CASREPTSGRETQYF. The CDR3 DNA reads as TGTGCCAGCAGGGAACCTACTAGCGGCCGGGAGACCCAGTACTTC.

The chain couples TRBV4-1 to TRBJ2-7; TRBD1 aligns across 7 bases. Germline V lookup: CDR1 MGHRA, CDR2 YSYEKL. The CDR3 is 13 amino acids. J lost 3 bases, V lost 3 bases, and 2 bases had no gene match. The CDR3: CASSQTGFYEQYF. CDR3 coding DNA: TGCGCCAGCAGCCAGACAGGGTTCTACGAGCAGTACTTC.

The chain employs TRBV15 and TRBJ2-7; tentative D call: TRBD2 (6 bases). The germline V and J ends were trimmed by 0 bases and 3 bases, with 15 bases remaining between them. Germline V gene lookup returns CDR1 LNHNV and CDR2 YYDKDF (reference sequence). CDR3 size: 16 residues. DNA of the CDR3: TGTGCCACCAGCAGAGATAGGCGGGACTGGAGCTACGAGCAGTACTTC. Its translation: CATSRDRRDWSYEQYF.

This chain links TRBV27 with TRBJ1-2, with 7 bases fitting TRBD1. V was clipped by 5 bases and J by 5 bases; unmatched bases: 11. CDR1 and CDR2 from the germline V gene are MNHEY and SMNVEV (reference sequence). This CDR3 comprises 15 residues. The CDR3 reads CASSLGATGRYGYTF. CDR3 nucleotide sequence: TGTGCCAGCAGTCTAGGGGCGACAGGGAGGTATGGCTACACCTTC.

V usage is TRBV25-1 and J usage is TRBJ2-1, with 7 bases that match TRBD2. V was clipped by 2 bases and J by 3 bases; unmatched bases: 4. The germline gives CDR1 MGHDK, CDR2 SYGVNS. The CDR3 totals 15 residues. The CDR3 sequence: CASSEQAGSYNEQFF. The CDR3 coding sequence is TGTGCCAGCAGTGAACAAGCGGGGAGCTACAATGAGCAGTTCTTC.

The chain couples TRBV6-1 to TRBJ2-2; D unresolved. Per germline, CDR1 MNHNS and CDR2 SASEGT. This CDR3 is built from 14 residues. V dropped 5 bases and J dropped 3 bases, with 10 bases sitting between them. The chain's CDR3 is CASSPRWDTGELFF. Written as DNA, the CDR3 is TGTGCCAGCAGTCCGCGGTGGGACACCGGGGAGCTGTTTTTT.

This chain uses TRBV1 with TRBJ1-2; the table calls TRBD1, which could not be checked here. TRBV1 is a pseudogene. The CDR3 has 15 residues. DNA for the CDR3: TGCACCAGCAGCCAAGATAAGGGGGCTAACTATGGCTACACCTTC. This translates into CTSSQDKGANYGYTF.

In its sample, this clone was seen once. This rearrangement joins TRBV5-1 to TRBJ2-7, with 8 positions matching TRBD1. The CDR3 is made up of 16 amino acids. V was pared by 4 bases and J by 2 bases, with 11 bases of the junction left unmatched. The germline V gene encodes CDR1 SGHRS and CDR2 YFSETQ. CDR3 sequence reads: CASSTGGTGRTYEQYF. DNA of the CDR3: TGCGCCAGCAGCACCGGAGGGACAGGACGCACCTACGAGCAGTACTTC. The full variable domain, its missing parts supplied by reference TRBV5-1 and TRBJ2-7, is KAGVTQTPRYLIKTRGQQVTLSCSPISGHRSVSWYQQTPGQGLQFLFEYFSETQRNKGNFPGRFSGRQFSNSRSEMNVSTLELGDSALYLCASSTGGTGRTYEQYFGPGTRLTVT.

This sequence joins TRBV7-9 and TRBJ1-2; 7 bases line up with TRBD1. The V gene's germline CDR1 is SEHNR and CDR2 FQNEAQ (reference sequence). The CDR3 is 15 residues long. V trimming: 1 base; J trimming: 4 bases; junction bases outside the gene matches: 6. The CDR3 DNA reads TGTGCCAGCAGCTTAGGAGGGACAGCCCTCTATGGCTACACCTTC. Its translation: CASSLGGTALYGYTF.